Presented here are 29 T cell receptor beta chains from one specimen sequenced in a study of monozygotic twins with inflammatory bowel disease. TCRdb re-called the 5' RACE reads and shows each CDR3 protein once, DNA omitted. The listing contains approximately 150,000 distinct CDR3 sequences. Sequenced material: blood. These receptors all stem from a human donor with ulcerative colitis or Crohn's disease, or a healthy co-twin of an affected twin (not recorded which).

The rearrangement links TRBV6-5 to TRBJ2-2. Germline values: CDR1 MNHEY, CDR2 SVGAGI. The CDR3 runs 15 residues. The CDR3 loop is CASSYRTHWPGELFF.

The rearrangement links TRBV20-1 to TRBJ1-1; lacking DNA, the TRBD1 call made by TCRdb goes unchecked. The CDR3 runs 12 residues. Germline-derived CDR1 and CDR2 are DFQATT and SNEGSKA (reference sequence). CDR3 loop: CSARGTAGGAFF.

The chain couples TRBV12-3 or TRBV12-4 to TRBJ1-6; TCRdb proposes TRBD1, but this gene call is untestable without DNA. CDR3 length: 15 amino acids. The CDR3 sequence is CASSARVPGRSPLHF.

CDR3 amino acids: CASTQGGGEYEQYF. The chain employs TRBV6-1 and TRBJ2-7; TCRdb outputs TRBD1, but without DNA this stays unchecked. The CDR3 sequence is 14 residues long. CDR1 is MNHNS and CDR2 is SASEGT in the germline V gene.

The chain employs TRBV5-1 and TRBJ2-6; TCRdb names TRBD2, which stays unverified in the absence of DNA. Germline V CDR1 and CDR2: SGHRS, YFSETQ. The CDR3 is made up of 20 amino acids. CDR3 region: CASSLAVQAVPLSGANVLTF. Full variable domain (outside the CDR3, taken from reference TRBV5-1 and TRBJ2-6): KAGVTQTPRYLIKTRGQQVTLSCSPISGHRSVSWYQQTPGQGLQFLFEYFSETQRNKGNFPGRFSGRQFSNSRSEMNVSTLELGDSALYLCASSLAVQAVPLSGANVLTFGAGSRLTVL.

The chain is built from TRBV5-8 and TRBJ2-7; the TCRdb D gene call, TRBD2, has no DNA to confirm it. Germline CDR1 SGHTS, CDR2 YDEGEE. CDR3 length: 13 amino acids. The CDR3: CASSFGGDAEQYF.

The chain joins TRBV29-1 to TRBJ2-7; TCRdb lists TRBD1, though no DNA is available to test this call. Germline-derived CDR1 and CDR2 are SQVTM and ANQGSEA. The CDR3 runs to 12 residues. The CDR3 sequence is CSVWTTSYEQYF.

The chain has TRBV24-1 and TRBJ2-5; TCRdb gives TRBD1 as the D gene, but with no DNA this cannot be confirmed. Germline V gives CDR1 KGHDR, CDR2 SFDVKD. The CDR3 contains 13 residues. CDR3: CATSPGTSETQYF.

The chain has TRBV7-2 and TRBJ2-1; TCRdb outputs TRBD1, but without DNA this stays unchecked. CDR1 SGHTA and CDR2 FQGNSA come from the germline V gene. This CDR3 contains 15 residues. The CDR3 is CASSLGVAGEVGQFF.

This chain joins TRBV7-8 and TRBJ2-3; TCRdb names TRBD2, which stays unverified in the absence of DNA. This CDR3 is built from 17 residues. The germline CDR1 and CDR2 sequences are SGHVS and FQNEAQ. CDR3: CASSLFRGGLDTDTQYF.

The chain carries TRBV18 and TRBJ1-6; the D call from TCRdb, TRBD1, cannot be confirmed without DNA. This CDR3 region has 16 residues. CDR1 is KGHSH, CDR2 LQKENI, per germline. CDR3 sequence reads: CASSPRARGLGSPLHF.

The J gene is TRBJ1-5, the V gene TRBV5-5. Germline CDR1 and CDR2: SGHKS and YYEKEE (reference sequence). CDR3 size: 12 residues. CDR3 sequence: CASSFQNQPQHF.

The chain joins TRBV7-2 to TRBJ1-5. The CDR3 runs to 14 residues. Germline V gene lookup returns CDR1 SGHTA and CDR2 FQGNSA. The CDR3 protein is CASSFGPNNQPQHF.

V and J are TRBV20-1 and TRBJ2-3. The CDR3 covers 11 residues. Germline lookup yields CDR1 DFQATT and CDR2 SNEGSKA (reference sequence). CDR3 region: CSASMTQQEYF.

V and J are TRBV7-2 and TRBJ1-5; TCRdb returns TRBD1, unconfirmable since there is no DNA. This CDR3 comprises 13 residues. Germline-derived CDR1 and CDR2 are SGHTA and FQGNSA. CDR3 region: CASSSQGGQPQHF.

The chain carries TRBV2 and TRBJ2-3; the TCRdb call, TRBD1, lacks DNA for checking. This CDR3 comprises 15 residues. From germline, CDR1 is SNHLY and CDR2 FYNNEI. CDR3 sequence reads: CASRTWTQDTDTQYF.

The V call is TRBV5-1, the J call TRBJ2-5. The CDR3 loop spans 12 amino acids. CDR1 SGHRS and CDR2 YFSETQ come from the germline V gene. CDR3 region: CASSVTQETQYF.

This CDR3 is CASSLTDGNTIYF. The chain couples TRBV5-5 to TRBJ1-3. The CDR3 contains 13 residues. Germline CDR1 reads SGHKS; CDR2 reads YYEKEE (reference sequence).

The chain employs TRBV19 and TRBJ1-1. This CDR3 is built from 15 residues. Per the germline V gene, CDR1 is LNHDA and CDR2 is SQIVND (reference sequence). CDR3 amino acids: CASSRKASMNTEAFF.

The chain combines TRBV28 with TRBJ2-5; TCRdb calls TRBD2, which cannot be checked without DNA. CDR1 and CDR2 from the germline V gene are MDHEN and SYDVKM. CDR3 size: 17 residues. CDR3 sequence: CASTPVRYVGRPGTQYF.

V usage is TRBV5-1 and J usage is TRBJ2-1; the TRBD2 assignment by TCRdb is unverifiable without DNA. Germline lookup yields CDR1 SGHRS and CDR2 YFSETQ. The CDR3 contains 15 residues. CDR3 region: CASKQWTSGYNEQFF.

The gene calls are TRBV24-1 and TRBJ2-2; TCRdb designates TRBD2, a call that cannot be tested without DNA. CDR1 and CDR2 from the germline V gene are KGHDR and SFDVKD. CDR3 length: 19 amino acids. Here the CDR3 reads CATSALGLAGGLNTGELFF.

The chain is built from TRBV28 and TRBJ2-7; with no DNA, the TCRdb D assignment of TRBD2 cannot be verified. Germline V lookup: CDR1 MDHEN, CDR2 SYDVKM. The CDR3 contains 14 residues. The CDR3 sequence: CASSSPSGALEQYF.

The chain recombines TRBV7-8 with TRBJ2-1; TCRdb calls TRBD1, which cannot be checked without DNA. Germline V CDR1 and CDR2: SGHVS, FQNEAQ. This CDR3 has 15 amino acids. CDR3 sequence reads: CASSLEVPGANEQFF.

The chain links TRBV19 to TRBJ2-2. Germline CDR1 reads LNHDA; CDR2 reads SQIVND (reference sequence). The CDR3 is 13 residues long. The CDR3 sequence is CASSTGFAGELFF.

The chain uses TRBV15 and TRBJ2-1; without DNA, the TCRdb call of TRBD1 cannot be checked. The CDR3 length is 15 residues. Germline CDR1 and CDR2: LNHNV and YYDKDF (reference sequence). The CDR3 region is CATSRDPGKYNGQFF.

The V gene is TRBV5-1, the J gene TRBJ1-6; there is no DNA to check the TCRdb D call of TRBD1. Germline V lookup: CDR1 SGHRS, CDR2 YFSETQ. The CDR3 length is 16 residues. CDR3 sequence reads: CASSLAQGADNSPLHF.

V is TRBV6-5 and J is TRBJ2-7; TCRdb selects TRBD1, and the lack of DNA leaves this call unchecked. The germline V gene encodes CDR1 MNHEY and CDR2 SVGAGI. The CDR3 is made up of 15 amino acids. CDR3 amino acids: CASSYSRWGGHEQYF.

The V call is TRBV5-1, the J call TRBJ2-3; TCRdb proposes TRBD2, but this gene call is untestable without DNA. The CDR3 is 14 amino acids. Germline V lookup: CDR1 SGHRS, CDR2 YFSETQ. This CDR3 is CASSPSTGTDTQYF.